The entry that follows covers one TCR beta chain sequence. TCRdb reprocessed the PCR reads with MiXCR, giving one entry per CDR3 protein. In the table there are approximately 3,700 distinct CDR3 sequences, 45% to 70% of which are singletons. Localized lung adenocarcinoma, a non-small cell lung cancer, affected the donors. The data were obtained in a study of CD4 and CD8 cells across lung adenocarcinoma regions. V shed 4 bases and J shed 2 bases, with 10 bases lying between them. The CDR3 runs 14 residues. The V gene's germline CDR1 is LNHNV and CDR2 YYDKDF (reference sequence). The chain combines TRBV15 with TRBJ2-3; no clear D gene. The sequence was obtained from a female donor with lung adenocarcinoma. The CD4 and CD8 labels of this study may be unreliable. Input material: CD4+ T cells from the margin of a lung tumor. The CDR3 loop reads CATSTSGPTDTQYF. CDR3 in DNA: TGTGCCACCAGCACGTCCGGGCCCACAGATACGCAGTATTTT. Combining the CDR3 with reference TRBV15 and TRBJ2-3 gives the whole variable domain DAMVIQNPRYQVTQFGKPVTLSCSQTLNHNVMYWYQQKSSQAPKLLFHYYDKDFNNEADTPDNFQSRRPNTSFCFLDIRSPGLGDTAMYLCATSTSGPTDTQYFGPGTRLTVL.